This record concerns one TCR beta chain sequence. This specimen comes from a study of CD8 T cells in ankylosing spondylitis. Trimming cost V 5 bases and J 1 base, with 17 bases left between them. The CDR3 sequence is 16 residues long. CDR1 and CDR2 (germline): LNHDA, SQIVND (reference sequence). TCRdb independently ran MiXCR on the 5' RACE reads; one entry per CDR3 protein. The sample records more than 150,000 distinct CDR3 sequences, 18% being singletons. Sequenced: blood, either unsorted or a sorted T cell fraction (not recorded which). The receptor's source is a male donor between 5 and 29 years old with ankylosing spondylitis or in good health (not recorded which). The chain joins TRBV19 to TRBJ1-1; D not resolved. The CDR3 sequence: CASSLRAPRGNTEAFF. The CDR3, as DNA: TGTGCCAGTAGTCTCCGGGCCCCGAGAGGGAACACTGAAGCTTTCTTT.